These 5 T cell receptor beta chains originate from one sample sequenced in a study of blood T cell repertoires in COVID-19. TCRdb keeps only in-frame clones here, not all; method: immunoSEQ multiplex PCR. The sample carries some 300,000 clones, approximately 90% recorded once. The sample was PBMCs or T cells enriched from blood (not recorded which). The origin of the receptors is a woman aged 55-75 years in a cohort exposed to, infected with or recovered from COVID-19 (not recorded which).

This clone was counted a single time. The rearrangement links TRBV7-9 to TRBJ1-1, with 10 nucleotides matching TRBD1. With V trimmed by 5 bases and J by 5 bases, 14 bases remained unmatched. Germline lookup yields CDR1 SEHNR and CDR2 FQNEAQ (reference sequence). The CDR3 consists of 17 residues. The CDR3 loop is CASSPQPGTGVGTEAFF. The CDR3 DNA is TGTGCCAGCAGCCCCCAACCCGGGACAGGGGTGGGAACTGAAGCTTTCTTT.

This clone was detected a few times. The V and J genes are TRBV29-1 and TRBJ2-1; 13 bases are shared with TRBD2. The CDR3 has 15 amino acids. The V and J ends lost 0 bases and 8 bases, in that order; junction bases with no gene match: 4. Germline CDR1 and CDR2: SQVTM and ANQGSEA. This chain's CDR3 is CSVEELAGGYDEQFF. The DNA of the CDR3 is TGCAGCGTTGAAGAACTAGCGGGAGGGTACGATGAGCAGTTCTTC.

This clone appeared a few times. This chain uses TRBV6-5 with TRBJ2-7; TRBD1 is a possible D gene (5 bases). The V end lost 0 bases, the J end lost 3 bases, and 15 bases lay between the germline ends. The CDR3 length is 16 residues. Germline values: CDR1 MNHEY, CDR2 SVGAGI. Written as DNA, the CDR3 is TGTGCCAGCAGTTACTCGTATGGCAGGGAACTCTACGAGCAGTACTTC. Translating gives CASSYSYGRELYEQYF.

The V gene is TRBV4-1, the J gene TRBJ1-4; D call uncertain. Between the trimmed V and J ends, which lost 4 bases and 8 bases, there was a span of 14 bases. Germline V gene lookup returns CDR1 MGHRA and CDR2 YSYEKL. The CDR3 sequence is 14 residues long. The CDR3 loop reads CASSPEGRREKLFF. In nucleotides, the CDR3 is TGCGCCAGCAGCCCCGAGGGCCGGCGGGAAAAACTGTTTTTT.

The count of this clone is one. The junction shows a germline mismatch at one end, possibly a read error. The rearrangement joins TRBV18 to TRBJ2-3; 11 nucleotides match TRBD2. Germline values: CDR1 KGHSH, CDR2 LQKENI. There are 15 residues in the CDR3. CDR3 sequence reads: CASSPPLAGGDTQYF. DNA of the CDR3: TGTGCCAGCTCCCCACCGCTAGCGGGAGGAGATACGCAGTATTTT.